Reported below is one T cell receptor (beta chain). Trimming stripped 0 bases from V and 0 bases from J, with 6 bases between. The CDR3 has 15 amino acids. Looked up from germline, CDR1 is SNHLY and CDR2 is FYNNEI. This entry is derived from a study of T cell responses to AZD1222 COVID-19 vaccine. The repertoire was sequenced with immunoSEQ multiplex PCR; TCRdb's copy has only in-frame clones and lacks some. The sample comprises some 150,000 clones, more than 70% of which are singletons, and under 2% rests with the top ten. The sequencing here drew on peripheral blood, taken 28 days after the second AZD1222 dose. The chain combines TRBV2 with TRBJ2-1, with unresolved D. The source is an adult who received the AZD1222 COVID-19 vaccine. The chain's CDR3 is CASSEAALSYNEQFF. The CDR3 bases are TGTGCCAGCAGTGAAGCGGCCCTCTCCTACAATGAGCAGTTCTTC. The whole variable domain, filled in from reference TRBV2 and TRBJ2-1, reads EPEVTQTPSHQVTQMGQEVILRCVPISNHLYFYWYRQILGQKVEFLVSFYNNEISEKSEIFDDQFSVERPDGSNFTLKIRSTKLEDSAMYFCASSEAALSYNEQFFGPGTRLTVL.